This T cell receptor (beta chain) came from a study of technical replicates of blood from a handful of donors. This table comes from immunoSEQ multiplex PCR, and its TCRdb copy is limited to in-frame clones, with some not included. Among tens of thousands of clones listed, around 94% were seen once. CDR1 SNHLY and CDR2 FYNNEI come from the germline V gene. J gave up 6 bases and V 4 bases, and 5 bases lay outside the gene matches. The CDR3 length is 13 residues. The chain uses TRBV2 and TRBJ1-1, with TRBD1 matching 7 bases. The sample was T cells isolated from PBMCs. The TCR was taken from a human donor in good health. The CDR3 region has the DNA TGTGCCAGCAGTGTAGGACAGGCGGCTGAAGCTTTCTTT. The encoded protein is CASSVGQAAEAFF. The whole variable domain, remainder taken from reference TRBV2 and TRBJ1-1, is EPEVTQTPSHQVTQMGQEVILRCVPISNHLYFYWYRQILGQKVEFLVSFYNNEISEKSEIFDDQFSVERPDGSNFTLKIRSTKLEDSAMYFCASSVGQAAEAFFGQGTRLTVV.